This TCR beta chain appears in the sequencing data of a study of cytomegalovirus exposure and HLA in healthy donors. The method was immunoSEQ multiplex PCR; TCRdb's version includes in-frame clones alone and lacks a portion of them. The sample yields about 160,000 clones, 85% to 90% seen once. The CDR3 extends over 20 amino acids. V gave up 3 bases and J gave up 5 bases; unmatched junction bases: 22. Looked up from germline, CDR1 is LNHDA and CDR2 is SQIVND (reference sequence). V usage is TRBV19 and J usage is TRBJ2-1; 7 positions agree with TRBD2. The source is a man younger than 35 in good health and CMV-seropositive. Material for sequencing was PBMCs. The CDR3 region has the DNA TGTGCCAGTAGTATGGAGTTCTGGGACGTCTACCGGGACTATAACAATGAGCAGTTCTTC. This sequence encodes CASSMEFWDVYRDYNNEQFF.